This paragraph reports one T cell receptor beta chain. Its antigen is unknown. The data were obtained in a study of T cell responses to AZD1222 COVID-19 vaccine. The overall study: Pooling covered second doses at about 4 or about 12 weeks.

Study results and limitations: Repertoires were obtained only post-peak T cell response. Regions left unmutated in variants are reportedly the target of nearly half of spike-specific TCRs.

The assay was immunoSEQ multiplex PCR, and TCRdb's table has in-frame clones only and misses some. Among tens of thousands of clones listed, nearly 90% were seen once. Specimen: peripheral blood, collected on day 0 of AZD1222 vaccination. This clonotype was sampled from an adult in good health.

CDR3 loop: CASSPGRSQETQYF. CDR3 nucleotides: TGTGCCAGCAGCCCCGGCAGGTCCCAAGAGACCCAGTACTTC. This chain connects TRBV7-6 to TRBJ2-5; the D is unclear. This CDR3 spans 14 amino acids. Germline loops: CDR1 SGHVS, CDR2 FNYEAQ. V lost 5 bases, J lost 1 base, and 11 bases lay in between.